This T cell receptor beta chain stems from a study of blood T cell repertoires in COVID-19. Background on the study: Sites in the United States, Italy and Spain provided acute and convalescent COVID-19 samples. T cells, B-cell-depleted T cells, or PBMCs provided the cDNA or gDNA that served as material.

Authors' analysis steps: Using reference gene primer amplification, nucleated cell counts were estimated. The assay was immunoSEQ multiplex PCR, and TCRdb's table has in-frame clones only and misses some. The V and J calls and clone size are taken from that table; D and trimming were inferred from the DNA. The sample carries 70,000 or so clones, about 80% recorded once. The specimen sequenced was peripheral blood. The clonotype originates from a human donor in a cohort sampled during active COVID-19.

The CDR3 here is CASSRVDSYTEAFF. CDR3 nucleotides: TGTGCCAGTAGTAGAGTCGACAGCTACACTGAAGCTTTCTTT. The rearrangement joins TRBV19 to TRBJ1-1; possibly TRBD1 for D (5 bases). The CDR3 spans 14 residues. Per germline, CDR1 LNHDA and CDR2 SQIVND (reference sequence). Trimming removed 4 bases at V and 3 bases at J, with 12 bases between.